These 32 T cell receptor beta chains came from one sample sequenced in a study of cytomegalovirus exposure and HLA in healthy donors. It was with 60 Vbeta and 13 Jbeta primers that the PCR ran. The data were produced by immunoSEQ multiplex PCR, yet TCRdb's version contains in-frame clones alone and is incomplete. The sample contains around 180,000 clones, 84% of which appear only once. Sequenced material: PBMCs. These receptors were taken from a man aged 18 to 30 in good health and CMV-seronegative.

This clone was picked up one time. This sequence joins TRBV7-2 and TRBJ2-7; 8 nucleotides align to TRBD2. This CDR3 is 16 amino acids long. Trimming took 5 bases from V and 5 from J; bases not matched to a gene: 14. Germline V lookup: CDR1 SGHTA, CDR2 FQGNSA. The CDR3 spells CASSPTIRAGDNEQYF. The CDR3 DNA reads TGTGCCAGCAGCCCCACCATACGAGCGGGAGATAACGAGCAGTACTTC.

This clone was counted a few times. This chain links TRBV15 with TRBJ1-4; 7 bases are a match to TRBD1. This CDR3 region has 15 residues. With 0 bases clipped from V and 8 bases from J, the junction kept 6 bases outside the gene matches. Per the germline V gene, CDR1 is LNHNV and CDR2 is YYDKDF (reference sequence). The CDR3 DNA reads TGTGCCACCAGCAGAGATGGGCAGGGGGGCGAAAAACTGTTTTTT. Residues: CATSRDGQGGEKLFF. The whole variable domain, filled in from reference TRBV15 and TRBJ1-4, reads DAMVIQNPRYQVTQFGKPVTLSCSQTLNHNVMYWYQQKSSQAPKLLFHYYDKDFNNEADTPDNFQSRRPNTSFCFLDIRSPGLGDTAMYLCATSRDGQGGEKLFFGSGTQLSVL.

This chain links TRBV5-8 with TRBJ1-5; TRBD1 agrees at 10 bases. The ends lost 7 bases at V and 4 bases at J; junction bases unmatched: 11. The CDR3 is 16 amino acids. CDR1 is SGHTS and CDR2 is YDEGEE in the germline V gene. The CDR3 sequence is CASPSGGTGVNQPQHF. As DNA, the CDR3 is TGTGCCAGCCCTTCGGGGGGGACAGGGGTAAATCAGCCCCAGCATTTT.

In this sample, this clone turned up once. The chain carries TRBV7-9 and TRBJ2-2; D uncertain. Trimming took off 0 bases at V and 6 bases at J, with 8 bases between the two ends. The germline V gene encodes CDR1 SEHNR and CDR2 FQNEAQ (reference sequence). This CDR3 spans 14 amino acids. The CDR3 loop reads CASSLALASGELFF. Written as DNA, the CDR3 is TGTGCCAGCAGCTTAGCGCTTGCGTCCGGGGAGCTGTTTTTT.

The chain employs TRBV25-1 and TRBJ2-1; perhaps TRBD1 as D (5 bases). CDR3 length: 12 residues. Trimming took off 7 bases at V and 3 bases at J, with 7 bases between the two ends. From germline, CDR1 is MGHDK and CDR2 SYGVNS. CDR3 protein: CASNQGYNEQFF. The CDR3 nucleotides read TGTGCCAGCAATCAGGGCTACAATGAGCAGTTCTTC. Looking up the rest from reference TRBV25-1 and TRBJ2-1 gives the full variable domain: EADIYQTPRYLVIGTGKKITLECSQTMGHDKMYWYQQDPGMELHLIHYSYGVNSTEKGDLSSESTVSRIRTEHFPLTLESARPSHTSQYLCASNQGYNEQFFGPGTRLTVL.

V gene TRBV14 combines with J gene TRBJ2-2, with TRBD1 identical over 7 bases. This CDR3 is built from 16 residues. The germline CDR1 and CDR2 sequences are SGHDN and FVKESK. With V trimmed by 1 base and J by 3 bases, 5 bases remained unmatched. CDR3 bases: TGTGCCAGCAGCCAAGGAATGACAGGGCACACCGGGGAGCTGTTTTTT. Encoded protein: CASSQGMTGHTGELFF.

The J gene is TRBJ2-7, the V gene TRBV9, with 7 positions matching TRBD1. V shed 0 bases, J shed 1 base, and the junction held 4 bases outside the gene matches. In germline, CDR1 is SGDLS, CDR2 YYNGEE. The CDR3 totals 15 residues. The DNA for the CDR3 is TGTGCCAGCAGCGTAGCAGGGGGTGGTTCCTACGAGCAGTACTTC. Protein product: CASSVAGGGSYEQYF.

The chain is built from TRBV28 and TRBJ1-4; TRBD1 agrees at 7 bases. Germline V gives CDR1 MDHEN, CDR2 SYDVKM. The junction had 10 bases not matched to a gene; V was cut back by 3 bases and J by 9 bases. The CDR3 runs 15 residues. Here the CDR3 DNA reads TGTGCCAGCAGTTTCGGGGACAGTCGGCTTAAAAAACTGTTTTTT. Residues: CASSFGDSRLKKLFF.

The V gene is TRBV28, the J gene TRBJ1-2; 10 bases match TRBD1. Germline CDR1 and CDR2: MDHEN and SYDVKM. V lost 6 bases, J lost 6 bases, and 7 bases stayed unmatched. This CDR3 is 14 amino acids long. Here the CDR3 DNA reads TGTGCCAGCAGAATGGGACAGGGGAGCGATGGCTACACCTTC. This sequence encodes CASRMGQGSDGYTF.

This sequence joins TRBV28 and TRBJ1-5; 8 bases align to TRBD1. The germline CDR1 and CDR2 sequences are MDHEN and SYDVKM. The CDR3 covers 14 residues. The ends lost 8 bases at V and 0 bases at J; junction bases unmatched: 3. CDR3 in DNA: TGTGCCAGCCAACAGGGGGGTAGCAATCAGCCCCAGCATTTT. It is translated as CASQQGGSNQPQHF.

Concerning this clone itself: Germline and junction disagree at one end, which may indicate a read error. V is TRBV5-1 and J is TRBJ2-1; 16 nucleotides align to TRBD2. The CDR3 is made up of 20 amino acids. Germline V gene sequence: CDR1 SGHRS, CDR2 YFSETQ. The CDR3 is CASSYLAGTSGRASYHEQFF. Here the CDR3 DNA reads TGCGCCAGCAGCTACCTGGCCGGGACTAGCGGGAGGGCTAGCTACCATGAGCAGTTCTTC. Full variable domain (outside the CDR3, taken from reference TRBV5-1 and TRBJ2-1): KAGVTQTPRYLIKTRGQQVTLSCSPISGHRSVSWYQQTPGQGLQFLFEYFSETQRNKGNFPGRFSGRQFSNSRSEMNVSTLELGDSALYLCASSYLAGTSGRASYHEQFFGPGTRLTVL.

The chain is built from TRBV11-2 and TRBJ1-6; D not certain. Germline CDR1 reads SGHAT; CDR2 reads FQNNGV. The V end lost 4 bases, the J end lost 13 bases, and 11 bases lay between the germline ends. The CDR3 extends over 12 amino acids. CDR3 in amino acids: CASSSLELPLHF. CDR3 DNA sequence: TGTGCCAGCAGCTCGCTTGAGTTGCCCCTCCACTTT.

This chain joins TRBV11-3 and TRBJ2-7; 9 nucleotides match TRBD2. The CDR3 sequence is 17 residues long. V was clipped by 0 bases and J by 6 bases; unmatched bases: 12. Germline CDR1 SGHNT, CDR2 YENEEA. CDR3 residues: CASSLDPLFSSGSEQYF. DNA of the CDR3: TGTGCCAGCAGCTTAGACCCCCTGTTTAGTAGCGGGAGCGAGCAGTACTTC.

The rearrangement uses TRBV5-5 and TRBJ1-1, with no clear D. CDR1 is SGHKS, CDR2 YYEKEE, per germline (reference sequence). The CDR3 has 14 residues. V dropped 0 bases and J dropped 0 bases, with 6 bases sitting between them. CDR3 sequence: CASSLVRLNTEAFF. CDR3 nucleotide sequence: TGTGCCAGCAGCTTGGTCAGATTGAACACTGAAGCTTTCTTT. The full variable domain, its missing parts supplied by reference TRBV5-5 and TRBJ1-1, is DAGVTQSPTHLIKTRGQQVTLRCSPISGHKSVSWYQQVLGQGPQFIFQYYEKEERGRGNFPDRFSARQFPNYSSELNVNALLLGDSALYLCASSLVRLNTEAFFGQGTRLTVV.

DNA for the CDR3: TGTGCCATCAGGGGGACAGTGAGAGGAGATTCACCCCTCCACTTT. Protein sequence: CAIRGTVRGDSPLHF. This rearrangement joins TRBV10-3 to TRBJ1-6; 7 nucleotides line up with TRBD1. The V gene's germline CDR1 is ENHRY and CDR2 SYGVKD. With 6 bases clipped from V and 8 bases from J, the junction kept 10 bases outside the gene matches. CDR3 size: 15 residues.

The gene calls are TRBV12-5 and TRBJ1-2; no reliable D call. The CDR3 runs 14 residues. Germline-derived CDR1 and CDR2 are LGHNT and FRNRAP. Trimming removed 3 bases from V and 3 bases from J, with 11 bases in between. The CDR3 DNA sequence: TGTGCTAGTGGTTTCGGCAGGAACTACTATGGCTACACCTTC. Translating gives CASGFGRNYYGYTF. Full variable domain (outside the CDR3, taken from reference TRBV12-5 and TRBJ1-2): DARVTQTPRHKVTEMGQEVTMRCQPILGHNTVFWYRQTMMQGLELLAYFRNRAPLDDSGMPKDRFSAEMPDATLATLKIQPSEPRDSAVYFCASGFGRNYYGYTFGSGTRLTVV.

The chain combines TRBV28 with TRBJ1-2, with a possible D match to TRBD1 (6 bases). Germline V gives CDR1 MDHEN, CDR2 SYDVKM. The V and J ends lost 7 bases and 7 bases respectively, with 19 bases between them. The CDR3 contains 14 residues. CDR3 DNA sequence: TGTGCCAGCATCGCACAGGGTATCAGAAGTGGCTACACCTTC. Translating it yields CASIAQGIRSGYTF.

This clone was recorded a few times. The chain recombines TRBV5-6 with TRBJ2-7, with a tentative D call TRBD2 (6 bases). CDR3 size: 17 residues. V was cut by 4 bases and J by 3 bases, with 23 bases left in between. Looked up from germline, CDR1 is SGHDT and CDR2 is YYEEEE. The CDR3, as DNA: TGTGCCAGCAGCACCCGCTTATGGCTAGCGTTTCTCTACGAGCAGTACTTC. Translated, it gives CASSTRLWLAFLYEQYF.

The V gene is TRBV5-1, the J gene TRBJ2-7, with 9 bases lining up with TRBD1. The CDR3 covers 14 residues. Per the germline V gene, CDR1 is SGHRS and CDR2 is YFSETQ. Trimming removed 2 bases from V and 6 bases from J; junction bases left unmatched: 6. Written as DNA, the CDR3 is TGCGCCAGCAGCTTATCCGGGACAGGGAGCGAGCAGTACTTC. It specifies CASSLSGTGSEQYF. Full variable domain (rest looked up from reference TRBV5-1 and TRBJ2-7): KAGVTQTPRYLIKTRGQQVTLSCSPISGHRSVSWYQQTPGQGLQFLFEYFSETQRNKGNFPGRFSGRQFSNSRSEMNVSTLELGDSALYLCASSLSGTGSEQYFGPGTRLTVT.

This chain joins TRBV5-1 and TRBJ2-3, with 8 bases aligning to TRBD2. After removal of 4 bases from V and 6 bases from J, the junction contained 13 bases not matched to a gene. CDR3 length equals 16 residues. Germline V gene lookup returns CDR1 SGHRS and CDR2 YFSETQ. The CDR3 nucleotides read TGCGCCAGCAGCGACGTTAGGACTAGCTCAGCGGATACGCAGTATTTT. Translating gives CASSDVRTSSADTQYF.

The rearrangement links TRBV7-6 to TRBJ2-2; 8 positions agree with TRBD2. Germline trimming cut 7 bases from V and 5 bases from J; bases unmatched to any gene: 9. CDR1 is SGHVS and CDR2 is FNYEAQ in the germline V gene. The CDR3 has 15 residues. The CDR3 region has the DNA TGTGCCAGCAACGCGGGACTAGTTACAACCGGGGAGCTGTTTTTT. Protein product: CASNAGLVTTGELFF.

Here the CDR3 DNA reads TGTGCCAGCTCACCTCAGGGGGCAACTGAAGCTTTCTTT. It yields the protein CASSPQGATEAFF. This chain joins TRBV18 and TRBJ1-1; 8 bases align to TRBD1. This CDR3 is 13 amino acids long. With 3 bases clipped from V and 5 bases from J, the junction kept 2 bases outside the gene matches. Per germline, CDR1 KGHSH and CDR2 LQKENI. The full variable domain, its missing parts supplied by reference TRBV18 and TRBJ1-1, is NAGVMQNPRHLVRRRGQEARLRCSPMKGHSHVYWYRQLPEEGLKFMVYLQKENIIDESGMPKERFSAEFPKEGPSILRIQQVVRGDSAAYFCASSPQGATEAFFGQGTRLTVV.

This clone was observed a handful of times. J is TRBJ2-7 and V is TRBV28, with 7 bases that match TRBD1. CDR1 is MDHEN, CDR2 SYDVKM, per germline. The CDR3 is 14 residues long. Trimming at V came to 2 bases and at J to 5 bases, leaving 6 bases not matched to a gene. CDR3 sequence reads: CASSLRQGHDEQYF. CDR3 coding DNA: TGTGCCAGCAGTTTACGACAGGGTCACGACGAGCAGTACTTC.

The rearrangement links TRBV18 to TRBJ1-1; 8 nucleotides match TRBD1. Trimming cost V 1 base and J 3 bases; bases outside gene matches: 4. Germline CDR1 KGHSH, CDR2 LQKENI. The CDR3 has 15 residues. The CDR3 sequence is CASSPLLTGDTEAFF. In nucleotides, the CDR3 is TGTGCCAGCTCACCACTCTTGACAGGGGACACTGAAGCTTTCTTT.

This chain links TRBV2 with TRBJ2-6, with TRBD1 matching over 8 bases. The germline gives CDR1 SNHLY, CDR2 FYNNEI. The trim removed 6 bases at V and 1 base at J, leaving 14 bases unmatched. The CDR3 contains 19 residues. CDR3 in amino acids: CASSLRPGQEGSGANVLTF. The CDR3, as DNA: TGTGCCAGCAGCCTCAGACCGGGACAGGAGGGGTCTGGGGCCAACGTCCTGACTTTC. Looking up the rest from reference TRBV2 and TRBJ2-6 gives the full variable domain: EPEVTQTPSHQVTQMGQEVILRCVPISNHLYFYWYRQILGQKVEFLVSFYNNEISEKSEIFDDQFSVERPDGSNFTLKIRSTKLEDSAMYFCASSLRPGQEGSGANVLTFGAGSRLTVL.

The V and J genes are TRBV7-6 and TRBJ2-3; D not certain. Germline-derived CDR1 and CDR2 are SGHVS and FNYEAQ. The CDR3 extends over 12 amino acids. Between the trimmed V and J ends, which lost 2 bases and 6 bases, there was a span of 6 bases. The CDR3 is CASSLLDDTQYF. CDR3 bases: TGTGCCAGCAGCTTACTAGACGATACGCAGTATTTT.

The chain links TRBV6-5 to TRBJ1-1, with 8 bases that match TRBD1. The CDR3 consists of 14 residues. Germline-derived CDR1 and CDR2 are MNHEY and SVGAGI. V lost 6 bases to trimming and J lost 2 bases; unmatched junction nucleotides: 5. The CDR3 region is CASSPGGLNTEAFF. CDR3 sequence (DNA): TGTGCCAGCAGCCCAGGGGGCCTCAACACTGAAGCTTTCTTT.

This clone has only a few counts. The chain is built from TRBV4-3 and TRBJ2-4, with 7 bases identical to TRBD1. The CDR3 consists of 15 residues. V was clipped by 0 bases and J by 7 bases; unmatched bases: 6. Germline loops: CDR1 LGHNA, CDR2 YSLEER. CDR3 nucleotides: TGCGCCAGCAGCCAAGATGAGACAGGGTTGAACATTCAGTACTTC. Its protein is CASSQDETGLNIQYF.

The CDR3 sequence is CASSGTSTTDTQYF. CDR3 DNA: TGTGCCAGCAGCGGGACAAGTACCACAGATACGCAGTATTTT. The J gene is TRBJ2-3, the V gene TRBV28; weak D call: TRBD1 (6 bases). Germline lookup yields CDR1 MDHEN and CDR2 SYDVKM. Trimming removed 6 bases at V and 2 bases at J, with 12 bases between. The CDR3 has 14 amino acids.

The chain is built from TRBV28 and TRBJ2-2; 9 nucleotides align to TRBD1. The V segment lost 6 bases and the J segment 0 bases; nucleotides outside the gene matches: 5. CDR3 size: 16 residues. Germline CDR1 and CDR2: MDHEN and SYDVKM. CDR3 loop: CASRPGQGSNTGELFF. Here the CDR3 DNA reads TGTGCCAGCAGGCCTGGACAGGGGTCGAACACCGGGGAGCTGTTTTTT.

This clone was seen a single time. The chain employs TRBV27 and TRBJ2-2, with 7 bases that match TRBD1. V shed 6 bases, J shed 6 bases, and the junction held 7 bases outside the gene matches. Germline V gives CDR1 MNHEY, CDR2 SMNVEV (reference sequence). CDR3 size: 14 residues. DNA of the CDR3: TGTGCCAGCAGCTTACAGGGGTCCGCCGGGGAGCTGTTTTTT. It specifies CASSLQGSAGELFF.

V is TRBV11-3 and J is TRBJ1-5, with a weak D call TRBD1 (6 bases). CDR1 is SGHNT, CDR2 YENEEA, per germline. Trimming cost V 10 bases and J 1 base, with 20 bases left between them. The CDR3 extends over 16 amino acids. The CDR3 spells CATPIPTGDSNQPQHF. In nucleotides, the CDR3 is TGTGCCACCCCTATACCGACAGGAGACAGCAATCAGCCCCAGCATTTT.